The clone carrying this T cell receptor (beta chain) showed up just a few times. At one end, the junction sequence differs from germline, possibly due to a read error. The PCR had 60 Vbeta and 13 Jbeta primers. Authors' analysis steps: A follow-up analysis tallied approximately 85 million unique TCR beta chains, roughly 11 million shared. The data were produced by immunoSEQ multiplex PCR, yet TCRdb's version contains in-frame clones alone and is incomplete. V and J calls and clone size are as listed in that table; D and trimming were resolved from the DNA. The table has approximately 150,000 clones, approximately 74% seen once; the top ten hold 2.8%. Germline V lookup: CDR1 MNHNS, CDR2 SASEGT. The CDR3 extends over 12 amino acids. The entry originates in a study of cytomegalovirus exposure and HLA in healthy donors. Study overall: From about 180 million T cells, an earlier analysis saw 110 million or so unique TCR beta sequences.

This chain links TRBV6-1 with TRBJ2-7; 7 positions match TRBD1. The sequenced sample was PBMCs. The sequence was collected from a woman aged 30 to 39 in good health and CMV-seronegative. The CDR3 nucleotides read TGTGCCAGCAGCCTCAGGGGGACAGACCCGTTCTTC. Amino acids: CASSLRGTDPFF.